Each of the 11 T cell receptor beta chains below was sequenced from the same sample in a study of T cells in Graves' hyperthyroidism and ophthalmopathy. Template material for amplifying TCR beta CDR3 regions consisted of RNA transcripts. Carried out on the TCR CDR3, a first-round RT-PCR used the HTBI primer set. TCRdb used MiXCR to reprocess the multiplex PCR reads, holding one entry per CDR3 protein. The sample consists of approximately 870,000 distinct CDR3 sequences, over 35% of them appearing once. What was sequenced was blood. Every receptor here comes from a man aged 18 to 35 with Graves' hyperthyroidism.

This clonotype appeared a few times. The V and J genes are TRBV12-3 or TRBV12-4 and TRBJ2-5; TRBD1 aligns across 7 bases. CDR3 length: 16 amino acids. Trimming removed 6 bases from V and 3 bases from J; junction bases left unmatched: 13. CDR3 sequence reads: CASSQRTGTEKETQYF. The DNA of the CDR3 is TGTGCCAGCAGCCAAAGAACCGGGACAGAAAAAGAGACCCAGTACTTC.

In this sample, this clonotype turned up many times. J is TRBJ1-4 and V is TRBV20-1; D call uncertain. Germline CDR1 is DFQATT and CDR2 is SNEGSKA (reference sequence). This CDR3 has 14 amino acids. Trimming shortened V by 0 bases and J by 8 bases, and 13 bases separated the two germline ends. As DNA, the CDR3 is TGCAGTGCTAGAGATGGGGTTGGCGGCGAAAAACTGTTTTTT. Translating gives CSARDGVGGEKLFF.

The rearrangement joins TRBV7-8 to TRBJ2-7; D remains unclear. V was pared by 2 bases and J by 3 bases, with 11 bases between. Germline V CDR1 and CDR2: SGHVS, FQNEAQ. The length of the CDR3 is 14 residues. CDR3 amino acids: CASSLYGGGYEQYF. CDR3 nucleotides: TGTGCCAGCAGCTTATACGGTGGCGGCTACGAGCAGTACTTC.

The gene calls are TRBV29-1 and TRBJ2-5; D is possibly TRBD2 (5 bases). The CDR3 loop spans 11 amino acids. Germline CDR1 is SQVTM and CDR2 is ANQGSEA. V was clipped by 6 bases and J by 1 base, with 6 bases between them. The CDR3 reads CSVTSQETQYF. CDR3 DNA: TGCAGCGTAACTAGCCAAGAGACCCAGTACTTC.

This clonotype was detected a few times. This chain uses TRBV12-3 or TRBV12-4 with TRBJ2-7, with 9 bases lining up with TRBD1. The length of the CDR3 is 14 residues. Trimming removed 7 bases from V and 4 bases from J; junction bases left unmatched: 8. The CDR3 nucleotides read TGTGCCAGCAATCAACAGGGGGCAAGGTACGAGCAGTACTTC. It translates to CASNQQGARYEQYF.

The chain couples TRBV19 to TRBJ2-5; TRBD1 might be the D (6 bases). Deletions cut 3 bases from V and 4 bases from J, with 9 bases between. The CDR3 sequence is 13 residues long. From germline, CDR1 is LNHDA and CDR2 SQIVND (reference sequence). The CDR3 reads CASSIWGRETQYF. In DNA, the CDR3 is TGTGCCAGTAGTATCTGGGGGCGAGAGACCCAGTACTTC.

The rearrangement links TRBV7-2 to TRBJ2-7; 10 bases line up with TRBD1. CDR3 length equals 15 residues. CDR1 and CDR2 from the germline V gene are SGHTA and FQGNSA. J was trimmed by 3 bases and V by 5 bases; bases with no gene match: 7. Here the CDR3 DNA reads TGTGCCAGCAGCCAAGACAGGGGGCAAGTCTACGAGCAGTACTTC. This codes for CASSQDRGQVYEQYF.

This clonotype was counted ten times or more. V usage is TRBV7-8 and J usage is TRBJ2-7; 14 nucleotides line up with TRBD2. CDR3 length: 16 residues. CDR1 is SGHVS and CDR2 is FQNEAQ in the germline V gene. Trimming at V came to 5 bases and at J to 4 bases, leaving 7 bases not matched to a gene. In nucleotides, the CDR3 is TGTGCCAGCAGCCGGGGACTAGCGGGAGAGCATTACGAGCAGTACTTC. Translation gives CASSRGLAGEHYEQYF.

This clonotype was detected only a few times. V is TRBV7-2 and J is TRBJ1-2, with a tentative D call TRBD1 (5 bases). Per the germline V gene, CDR1 is SGHTA and CDR2 is FQGNSA. Trimming left V 5 bases short and J 4 bases short, with 14 bases between. This CDR3 has 14 amino acids. CDR3 DNA: TGTGCCAGCAGCCCGGGGCTCGGGGGCTATGGCTACACCTTC. This codes for CASSPGLGGYGYTF.

CDR3 bases: TGTGCCACCAGCGGGGGGGACGGGAGGTTTGGCTACACCTTC. Its translation is CATSGGDGRFGYTF. The V call is TRBV25-1, the J call TRBJ1-2; TRBD1 might be the D (5 bases). The CDR3 is 14 residues long. Germline V gene lookup returns CDR1 MGHDK and CDR2 SYGVNS. Trimming took off 10 bases at V and 7 bases at J, with 22 bases between the two ends.

This clonotype was detected ten times or more. The chain uses TRBV15 and TRBJ1-1; D is possibly TRBD1 (5 bases). V shed 1 base and J shed 1 base, with 7 bases lying between them. CDR1 and CDR2 from the germline V gene are LNHNV and YYDKDF (reference sequence). CDR3 size: 14 residues. CDR3 sequence reads: CATSRGGGNTEAFF. DNA for the CDR3: TGTGCCACCAGCAGAGGCGGGGGGAACACTGAAGCTTTCTTT. The full variable domain, its missing parts supplied by reference TRBV15 and TRBJ1-1, is DAMVIQNPRYQVTQFGKPVTLSCSQTLNHNVMYWYQQKSSQAPKLLFHYYDKDFNNEADTPDNFQSRRPNTSFCFLDIRSPGLGDTAMYLCATSRGGGNTEAFFGQGTRLTVV.